Listed here are 15 T cell receptor beta chains from one sample, sequenced in a study of cytomegalovirus exposure and HLA in healthy donors. Assay: immunoSEQ multiplex PCR; the TCRdb copy retains only in-frame clones and omits some. The data contain some 140,000 clones, 75% to 90% of them singletons. Sample: PBMCs. The receptors stem from a man aged 18 to 29 in good health and CMV-seropositive.

This clone was found a few times. The chain joins TRBV6-6 to TRBJ1-6, with no clear D. This CDR3 is built from 15 residues. Germline values: CDR1 MNHNY, CDR2 SVGAGI (reference sequence). V shed 5 bases and J shed 9 bases, with 17 bases lying between them. The CDR3 DNA reads as TGTGCCAGCAGTCGAGAAGCGACGATAGCTTCACCCCTCCACTTT. As protein: CASSREATIASPLHF.

The genes are TRBV27 and TRBJ2-6, with 9 nucleotides matching TRBD1. CDR1 is MNHEY, CDR2 SMNVEV, per germline (reference sequence). CDR3 length: 18 residues. The junction had 9 bases not matched to a gene; V was cut back by 6 bases and J by 0 bases. The CDR3 sequence: CASSWAGTGISGANVLTF. CDR3 sequence (DNA): TGTGCCAGCAGCTGGGCCGGGACAGGGATCTCTGGGGCCAACGTCCTGACTTTC. The whole variable domain, remainder taken from reference TRBV27 and TRBJ2-6, is EAQVTQNPRYLITVTGKKLTVTCSQNMNHEYMSWYRQDPGLGLRQIYYSMNVEVTDKGDVPEGYKVSRKEKRNFPLILESPSPNQTSLYFCASSWAGTGISGANVLTFGAGSRLTVL.

The chain recombines TRBV6-6 with TRBJ2-3; tentative D call: TRBD2 (6 bases). Per germline, CDR1 MNHNY and CDR2 SVGAGI (reference sequence). Deletions cut 2 bases from V and 2 bases from J, with 11 bases between. The CDR3 has 15 residues. As DNA, the CDR3 is TGTGCCAGCAGTTACGGGCGGGGCCACACAGATACGCAGTATTTT. This sequence encodes CASSYGRGHTDTQYF.

This clone appeared a single time. Sequence at one end of the junction differs from germline and may be a read error. The V and J genes are TRBV13 and TRBJ1-2, with 7 bases fitting TRBD1. The CDR3 sequence is 16 residues long. Germline assignment: CDR1 PRHDT and CDR2 FYEKMQ (reference sequence). The CDR3 spells CASSLGLGQAAYGYTF. In DNA, the CDR3 is TGTGCCAGCAGCCTAGGTCTAGGACAGGCCGCCTATGGCTACACCTTC.

This rearrangement joins TRBV4-1 to TRBJ2-7; D possibly corresponds to TRBD1 (5 bases). Trimming removed 1 base at V and 5 bases at J, with 18 bases between. CDR3 length: 16 amino acids. Germline V CDR1 and CDR2: MGHRA, YSYEKL. CDR3 sequence: CASSQGPRQGINEQYF. CDR3 sequence (DNA): TGCGCCAGCAGCCAAGGGCCTCGGCAGGGTATCAACGAGCAGTACTTC.

The table lists this clone with a count of one. The J gene is TRBJ1-2, the V gene TRBV6-1; 7 positions agree with TRBD1. Germline trimming cut 1 base from V and 5 bases from J; bases unmatched to any gene: 4. This CDR3 has 14 amino acids. CDR1 is MNHNS, CDR2 SASEGT, per germline. In DNA form, the CDR3 reads TGTGCCAGCAGTGAAGGGGCAGGGGGATATGGCTACACCTTC. Protein sequence: CASSEGAGGYGYTF.

This sequence joins TRBV4-3 and TRBJ1-5, with unresolved D. Germline V CDR1 and CDR2: LGHNA, YSLEER. The CDR3 has 14 amino acids. The V end lost 2 bases, the J end lost 2 bases, and 7 bases lay between the germline ends. CDR3 nucleotide sequence: TGCGCCAGCAGCCAATCCCTTGGCAATCAGCCCCAGCATTTT. This gives the protein CASSQSLGNQPQHF.

This clone was recorded once. This chain joins TRBV7-2 and TRBJ2-3; possibly TRBD2 for D (6 bases). This CDR3 is built from 15 residues. The germline V gene encodes CDR1 SGHTA and CDR2 FQGNSA. V shed 1 base and J shed 0 bases, with 8 bases lying between them. The CDR3 nucleotides read TGTGCCAGCAGCTTAGTTGGGACTAGCACAGATACGCAGTATTTT. As protein: CASSLVGTSTDTQYF.

This clone appeared a few times. The genes are TRBV5-1 and TRBJ1-1; 7 nucleotides align to TRBD1. Germline V gene sequence: CDR1 SGHRS, CDR2 YFSETQ. Trimming cost V 7 bases and J 2 bases; bases outside gene matches: 2. This CDR3 region has 12 residues. The CDR3 spells CASGQVNTEAFF. In nucleotides, the CDR3 is TGCGCCAGCGGACAGGTAAACACTGAAGCTTTCTTT.

CDR3 region: CASSLSSYEQYF. The CDR3 nucleotides are TGTGCCAGCAGCCTGAGCTCCTACGAGCAGTACTTC. The chain couples TRBV7-2 to TRBJ2-7; D call uncertain. V lost 5 bases and J 0 bases, leaving 5 bases between the germline ends. Germline V gene data show CDR1 as SGHTA and CDR2 as FQGNSA. The CDR3 is made up of 12 amino acids.

The genes are TRBV9 and TRBJ2-6; D unresolved. The V gene's germline CDR1 is SGDLS and CDR2 YYNGEE. The CDR3 totals 13 residues. Between the trimmed V and J ends, which lost 5 bases and 2 bases, there was a span of 5 bases. This CDR3 is CASRETGANVLTF. The CDR3 DNA sequence: TGTGCCAGCAGGGAGACTGGGGCCAACGTCCTGACTTTC. The full variable domain, its missing parts supplied by reference TRBV9 and TRBJ2-6, is DSGVTQTPKHLITATGQRVTLRCSPRSGDLSVYWYQQSLDQGLQFLIQYYNGEERAKGNILERFSAQQFPDLHSELNLSSLELGDSALYFCASRETGANVLTFGAGSRLTVL.

This clone was seen just once. The rearrangement joins TRBV27 to TRBJ2-7, with 7 bases matching TRBD1. The CDR3 contains 15 residues. CDR1 is MNHEY and CDR2 is SMNVEV in the germline V gene (reference sequence). The V gene end was trimmed by 7 bases and the J gene end by 4 bases; junction bases not matched to a gene: 13. The CDR3 sequence: CASMGRGTTMYEQYF. CDR3 sequence (DNA): TGTGCCAGCATGGGCAGGGGGACCACAATGTACGAGCAGTACTTC.

This chain connects TRBV4-3 to TRBJ2-2; no definite D call. This CDR3 is built from 17 residues. Germline V CDR1 and CDR2: LGHNA, YSLEER. V was trimmed by 0 bases and J by 6 bases, leaving 17 bases between them. CDR3 sequence reads: CASSQDRGGIDAGELFF. CDR3 bases: TGCGCCAGCAGCCAAGATCGAGGCGGTATCGACGCCGGGGAGCTGTTTTTT.

This chain joins TRBV7-2 and TRBJ2-2; 11 nucleotides line up with TRBD1. The CDR3 loop spans 14 amino acids. Trimming removed 5 bases from V and 11 bases from J; junction bases left unmatched: 7. Germline V gene sequence: CDR1 SGHTA, CDR2 FQGNSA. The CDR3 sequence: CASSTRTGGLELFF. The CDR3 nucleotides read TGTGCCAGCAGCACTAGGACAGGGGGCTTAGAGCTGTTTTTT.

This chain links TRBV11-2 with TRBJ2-7; weak D call: TRBD1 (5 bases). This CDR3 spans 15 amino acids. CDR1 and CDR2 (germline): SGHAT, FQNNGV. Trimming left V 5 bases short and J 11 bases short, with 25 bases between. The CDR3 nucleotides are TGTGCCAGCAGCGCGCAGTACAGGTCCGAACTACGGAAGTACTTC. This sequence encodes CASSAQYRSELRKYF. The full variable domain, rest sourced from reference TRBV11-2 and TRBJ2-7, is EAGVAQSPRYKIIEKRQSVAFWCNPISGHATLYWYQQILGQGPKLLIQFQNNGVVDDSQLPKDRFSAERLKGVDSTLKIQPAKLEDSAVYLCASSAQYRSELRKYFGPGTRLTVT.